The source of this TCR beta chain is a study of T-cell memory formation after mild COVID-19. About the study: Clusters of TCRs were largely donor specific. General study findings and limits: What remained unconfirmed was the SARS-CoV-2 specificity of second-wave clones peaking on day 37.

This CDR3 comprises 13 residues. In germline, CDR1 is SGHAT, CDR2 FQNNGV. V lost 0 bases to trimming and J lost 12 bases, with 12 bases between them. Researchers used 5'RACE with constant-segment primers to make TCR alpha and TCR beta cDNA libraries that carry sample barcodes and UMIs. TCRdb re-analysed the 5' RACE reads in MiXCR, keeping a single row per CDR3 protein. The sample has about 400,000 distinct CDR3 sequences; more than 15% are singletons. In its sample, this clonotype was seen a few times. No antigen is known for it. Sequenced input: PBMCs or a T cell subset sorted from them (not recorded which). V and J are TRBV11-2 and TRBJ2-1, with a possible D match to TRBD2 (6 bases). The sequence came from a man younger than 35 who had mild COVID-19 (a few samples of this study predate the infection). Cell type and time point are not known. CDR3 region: CASSLDGQGGQFF. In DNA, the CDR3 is TGTGCCAGCAGCTTAGATGGCCAGGGAGGGCAGTTCTTC. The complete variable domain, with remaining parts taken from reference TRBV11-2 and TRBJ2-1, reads EAGVAQSPRYKIIEKRQSVAFWCNPISGHATLYWYQQILGQGPKLLIQFQNNGVVDDSQLPKDRFSAERLKGVDSTLKIQPAKLEDSAVYLCASSLDGQGGQFFGPGTRLTVL.